This TCR beta chain was documented in a study of human T cells and chemical hapten exposure. The overall study: Donors were sensitized with 2% DPC on the upper inner arm.

The V and J ends lost 4 bases and 4 bases, in that order; junction bases with no gene match: 13. CDR3 length: 16 amino acids. Looked up from germline, CDR1 is SGHRS and CDR2 is YFSETQ. TCRdb redid the calling of the RACE reads with MiXCR, one entry per CDR3 protein. Found here are more than 250,000 distinct CDR3 sequences, approximately 7.5% of them singletons; the top ten hold 1.2%. This clonotype has a handful of counts. Described time point: pre-sensitization, week 0. This sample's treatment: therapeutic diphenylcyclopropenone sensitization with weekly scalp DPC. This rearrangement joins TRBV5-1 to TRBJ1-1; TRBD1 aligns across 7 bases. The clonotype comes from a man aged 18-30 years with alopecia areata. Some clones in this sample may be carry-over from other donors' samples. The sample here was whole blood, taken in connection with sensitization to the hapten diphenylcyclopropenone (DPC). CDR3 protein: CASSETTGEFSTEAFF. DNA for the CDR3: TGCGCCAGCAGCGAAACCACAGGGGAATTTAGCACTGAAGCTTTCTTT.